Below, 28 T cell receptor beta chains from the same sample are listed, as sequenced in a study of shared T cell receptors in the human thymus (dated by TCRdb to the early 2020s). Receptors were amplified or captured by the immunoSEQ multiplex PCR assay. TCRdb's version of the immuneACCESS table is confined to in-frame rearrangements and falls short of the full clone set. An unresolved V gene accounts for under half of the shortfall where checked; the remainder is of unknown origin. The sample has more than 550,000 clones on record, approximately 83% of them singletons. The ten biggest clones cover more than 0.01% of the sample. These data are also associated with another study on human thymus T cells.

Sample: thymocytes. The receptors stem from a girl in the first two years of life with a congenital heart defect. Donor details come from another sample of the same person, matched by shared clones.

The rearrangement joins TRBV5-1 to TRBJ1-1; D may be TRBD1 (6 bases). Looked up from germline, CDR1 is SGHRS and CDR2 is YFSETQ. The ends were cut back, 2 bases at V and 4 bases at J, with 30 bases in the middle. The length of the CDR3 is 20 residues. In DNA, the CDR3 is TGCGCCAGCAGCTTCTTCAATTCAGGCCACAAGAGGGGGGGAGCCACTGAAGCTTTCTTT. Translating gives CASSFFNSGHKRGGATEAFF.

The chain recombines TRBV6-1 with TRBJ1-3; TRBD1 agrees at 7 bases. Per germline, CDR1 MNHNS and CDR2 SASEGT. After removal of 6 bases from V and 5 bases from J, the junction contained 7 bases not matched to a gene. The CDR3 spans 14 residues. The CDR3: CASSADRARNTIYF. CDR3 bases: TGTGCCAGCAGCGCCGACAGGGCCCGAAACACCATATATTTT.

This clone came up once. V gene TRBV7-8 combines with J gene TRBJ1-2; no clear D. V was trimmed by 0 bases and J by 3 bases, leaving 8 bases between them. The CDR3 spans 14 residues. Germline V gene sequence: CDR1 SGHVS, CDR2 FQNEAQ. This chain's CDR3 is CASSLASYDYGYTF. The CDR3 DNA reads TGTGCCAGCAGCTTAGCCAGTTATGACTATGGCTACACCTTC.

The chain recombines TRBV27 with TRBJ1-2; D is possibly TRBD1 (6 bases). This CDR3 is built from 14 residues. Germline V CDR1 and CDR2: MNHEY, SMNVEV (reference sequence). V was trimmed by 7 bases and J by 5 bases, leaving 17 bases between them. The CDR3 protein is CASNPRGGDYGYTF. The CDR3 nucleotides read TGTGCCAGCAACCCGAGGGGGGGGGATTATGGCTACACCTTC.

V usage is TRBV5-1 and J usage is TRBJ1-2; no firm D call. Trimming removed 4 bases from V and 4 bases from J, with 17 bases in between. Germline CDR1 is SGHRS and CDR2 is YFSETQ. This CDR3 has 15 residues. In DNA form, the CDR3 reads TGCGCCAGCAGCCCCGTCGGGGTCTCTGGCTATGGCTACACCTTC. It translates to CASSPVGVSGYGYTF.

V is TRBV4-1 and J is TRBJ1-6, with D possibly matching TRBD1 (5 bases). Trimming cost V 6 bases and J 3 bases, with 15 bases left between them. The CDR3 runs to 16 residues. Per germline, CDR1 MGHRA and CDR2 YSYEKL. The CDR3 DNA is TGCGCCAGCAGAGGATACAGGAATAACTATAATTCACCCCTCCACTTT. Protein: CASRGYRNNYNSPLHF.

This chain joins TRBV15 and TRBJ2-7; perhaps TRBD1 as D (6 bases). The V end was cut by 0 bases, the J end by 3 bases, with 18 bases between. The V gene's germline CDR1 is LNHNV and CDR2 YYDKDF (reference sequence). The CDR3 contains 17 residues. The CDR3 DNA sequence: TGTGCCACCAGCAGAGATCGACAGGATTGTATTGTCTACGAGCAGTACTTC. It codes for CATSRDRQDCIVYEQYF.

CDR3 protein: CASSSSDRECAEQYF. The CDR3, as DNA: TGTGCCAGCAGTAGCTCGGACAGGGAGTGTGCCGAGCAGTACTTC. The V call is TRBV14, the J call TRBJ2-7, with 8 bases identical to TRBD1. The CDR3 is 15 residues long. Per germline, CDR1 SGHDN and CDR2 FVKESK. The V and J ends lost 6 bases and 6 bases, in that order; junction bases with no gene match: 13.

DNA for the CDR3: TGTGCCAGCAGCTTCAGCACCGGGACAGGGGCTTCCAACTATGGCTACACCTTC. Translated, it gives CASSFSTGTGASNYGYTF. The rearrangement uses TRBV5-6 and TRBJ1-2, with 10 positions matching TRBD1. Germline V gives CDR1 SGHDT, CDR2 YYEEEE. This CDR3 comprises 18 residues. Trimming took 2 bases from V and 2 from J; bases not matched to a gene: 12.

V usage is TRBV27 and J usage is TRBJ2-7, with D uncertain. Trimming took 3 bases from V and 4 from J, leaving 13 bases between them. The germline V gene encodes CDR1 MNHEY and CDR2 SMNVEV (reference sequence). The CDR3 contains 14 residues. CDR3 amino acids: CASSLMRPGYEQYF. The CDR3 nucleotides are TGTGCCAGCAGTTTGATGAGGCCCGGTTACGAGCAGTACTTC.

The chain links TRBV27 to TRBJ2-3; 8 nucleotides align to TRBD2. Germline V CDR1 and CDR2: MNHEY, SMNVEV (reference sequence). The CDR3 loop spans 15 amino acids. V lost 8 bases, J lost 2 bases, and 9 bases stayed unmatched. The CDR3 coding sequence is TGTGCCAGCGCCCCGCGGGGGGCAACCACAGATACGCAGTATTTT. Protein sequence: CASAPRGATTDTQYF.

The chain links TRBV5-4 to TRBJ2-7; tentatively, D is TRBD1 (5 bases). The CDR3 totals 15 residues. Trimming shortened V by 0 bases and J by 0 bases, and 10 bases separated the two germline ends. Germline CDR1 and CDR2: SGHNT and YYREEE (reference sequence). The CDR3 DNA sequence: TGTGCCAGCAGCTTGGGACAGTCCAGCTCCTACGAGCAGTACTTC. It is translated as CASSLGQSSSYEQYF. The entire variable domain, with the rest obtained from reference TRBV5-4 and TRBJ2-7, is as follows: ETGVTQSPTHLIKTRGQQVTLRCSSQSGHNTVSWYQQALGQGPQFIFQYYREEENGRGNFPPRFSGLQFPNYSSELNVNALELDDSALYLCASSLGQSSSYEQYFGPGTRLTVT.

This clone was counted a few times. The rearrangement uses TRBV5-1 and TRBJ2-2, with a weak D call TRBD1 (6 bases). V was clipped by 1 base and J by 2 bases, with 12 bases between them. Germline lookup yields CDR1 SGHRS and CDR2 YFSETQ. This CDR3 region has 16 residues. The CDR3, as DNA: TGCGCCAGCAGCTTGTTAGACAGGCACAACACCGGGGAGCTGTTTTTT. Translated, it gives CASSLLDRHNTGELFF.

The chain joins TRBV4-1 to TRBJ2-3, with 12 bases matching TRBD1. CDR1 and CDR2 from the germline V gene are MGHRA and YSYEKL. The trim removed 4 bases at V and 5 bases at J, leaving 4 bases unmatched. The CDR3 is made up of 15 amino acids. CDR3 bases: TGCGCCAGCAGCCGTCGGGACAGGGGGCGAGATACGCAGTATTTT. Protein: CASSRRDRGRDTQYF.

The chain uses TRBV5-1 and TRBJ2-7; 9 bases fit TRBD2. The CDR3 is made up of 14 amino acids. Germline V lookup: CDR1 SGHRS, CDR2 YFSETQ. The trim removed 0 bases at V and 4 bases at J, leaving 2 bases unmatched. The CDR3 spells CASSLEAGGYEQYF. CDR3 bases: TGCGCCAGCAGCTTGGAGGCGGGGGGGTACGAGCAGTACTTC.

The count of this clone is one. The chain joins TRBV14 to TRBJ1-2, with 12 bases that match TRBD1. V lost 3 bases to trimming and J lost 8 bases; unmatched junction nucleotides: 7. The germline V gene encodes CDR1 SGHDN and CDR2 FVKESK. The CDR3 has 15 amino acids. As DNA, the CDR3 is TGTGCCAGCAGCCACTTGGGACAGGGGGCGGGAGGCTACACCTTC. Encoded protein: CASSHLGQGAGGYTF.

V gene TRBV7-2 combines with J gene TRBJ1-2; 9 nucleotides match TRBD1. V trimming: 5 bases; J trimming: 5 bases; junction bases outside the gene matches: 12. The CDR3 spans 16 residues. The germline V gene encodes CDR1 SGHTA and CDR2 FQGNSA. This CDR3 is CASSEPGQGSAYGYTF. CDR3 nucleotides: TGTGCCAGCAGCGAGCCGGGACAGGGAAGCGCTTATGGCTACACCTTC.

CDR3 in DNA: TGTGCCATCAGGGCGGGGGCGGTTGAGCAGTACTTC. Protein: CAIRAGAVEQYF. The chain combines TRBV10-3 with TRBJ2-7, with D perhaps matching TRBD2 (7 bases). Trimming stripped 6 bases from V and 7 bases from J, with 13 bases between. This CDR3 spans 12 amino acids. CDR1 and CDR2 from the germline V gene are ENHRY and SYGVKD.

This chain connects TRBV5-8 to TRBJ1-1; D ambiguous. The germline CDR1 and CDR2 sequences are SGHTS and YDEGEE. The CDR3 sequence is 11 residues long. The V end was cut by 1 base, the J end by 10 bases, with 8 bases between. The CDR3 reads CASSLTRGAFF. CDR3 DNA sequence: TGTGCCAGCAGCTTGACAAGAGGAGCTTTCTTT. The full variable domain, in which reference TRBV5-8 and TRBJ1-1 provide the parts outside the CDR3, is EAGVTQSPTHLIKTRGQQATLRCSPISGHTSVYWYQQALGLGLQFLLWYDEGEERNRGNFPPRFSGRQFPNYSSELNVNALELEDSALYLCASSLTRGAFFGQGTRLTVV.

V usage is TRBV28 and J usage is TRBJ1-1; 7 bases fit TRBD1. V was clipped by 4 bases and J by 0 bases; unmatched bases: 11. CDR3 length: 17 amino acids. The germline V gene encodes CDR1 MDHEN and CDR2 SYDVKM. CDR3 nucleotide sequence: TGTGCCAGCAGTTCCTCTACGGGACAGCCCATGAACACTGAAGCTTTCTTT. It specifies CASSSSTGQPMNTEAFF.

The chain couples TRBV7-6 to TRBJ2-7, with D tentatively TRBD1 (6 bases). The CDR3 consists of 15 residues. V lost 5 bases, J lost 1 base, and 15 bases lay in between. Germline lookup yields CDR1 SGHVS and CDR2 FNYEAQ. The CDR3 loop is CASSLHWDNSYEQYF. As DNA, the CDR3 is TGTGCCAGCAGCCTACACTGGGACAATTCCTACGAGCAGTACTTC.

CDR3 in DNA: TGTGCCAGCAGTTGGACAGGGGGCGGACATCAGCCCCAGCATTTT. Its translation is CASSWTGGGHQPQHF. The J gene is TRBJ1-5, the V gene TRBV6-1, with TRBD1 matching over 11 bases. V was clipped by 5 bases and J by 5 bases; unmatched bases: 5. The CDR3 length is 15 residues. The germline V gene has CDR1 MNHNS and CDR2 SASEGT.

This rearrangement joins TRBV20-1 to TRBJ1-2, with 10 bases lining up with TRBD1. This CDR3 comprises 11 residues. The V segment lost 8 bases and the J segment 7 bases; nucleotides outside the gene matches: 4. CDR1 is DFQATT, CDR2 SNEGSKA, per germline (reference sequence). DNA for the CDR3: TGCAGTACGGGACAGGGGACTGGCTACACCTTC. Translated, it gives CSTGQGTGYTF.

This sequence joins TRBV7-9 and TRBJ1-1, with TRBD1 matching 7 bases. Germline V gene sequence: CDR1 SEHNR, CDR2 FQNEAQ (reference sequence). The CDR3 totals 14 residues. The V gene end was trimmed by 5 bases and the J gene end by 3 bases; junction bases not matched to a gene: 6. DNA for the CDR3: TGTGCCAGCAGCCTGGAGACAGGGTACACTGAAGCTTTCTTT. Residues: CASSLETGYTEAFF.

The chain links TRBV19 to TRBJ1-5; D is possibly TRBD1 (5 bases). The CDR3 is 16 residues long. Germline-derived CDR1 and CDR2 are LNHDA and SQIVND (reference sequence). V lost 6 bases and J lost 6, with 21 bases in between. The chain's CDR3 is CASSRPGLRSGQPQHF. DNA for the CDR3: TGTGCCAGTAGCAGACCGGGACTCCGGTCGGGTCAGCCCCAGCATTTT.

Here the CDR3 reads CASSFGTPVAQPQHF. CDR3 bases: TGTGCCAGCAGTTTCGGGACTCCTGTTGCTCAGCCCCAGCATTTT. This chain links TRBV7-9 with TRBJ1-5; D is perhaps TRBD1 (5 bases). The CDR3 length is 15 residues. Trimming stripped 6 bases from V and 6 bases from J, with 18 bases between. CDR1 SEHNR and CDR2 FQNEAQ come from the germline V gene (reference sequence).

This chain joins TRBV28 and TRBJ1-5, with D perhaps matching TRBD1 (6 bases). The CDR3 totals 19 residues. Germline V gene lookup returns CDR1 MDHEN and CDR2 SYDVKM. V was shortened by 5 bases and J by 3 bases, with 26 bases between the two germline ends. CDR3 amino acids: CASSTTSAGEWDYNQPQHF. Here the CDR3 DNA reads TGTGCCAGCAGTACCACCAGCGCAGGGGAATGGGACTACAATCAGCCCCAGCATTTT.

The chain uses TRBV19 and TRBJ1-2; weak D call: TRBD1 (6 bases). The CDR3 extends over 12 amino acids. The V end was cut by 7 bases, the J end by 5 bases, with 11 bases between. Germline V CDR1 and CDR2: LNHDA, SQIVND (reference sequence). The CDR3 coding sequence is TGTGCCAGTACAGGGGAACCTTATGGCTACACCTTC. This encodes CASTGEPYGYTF.